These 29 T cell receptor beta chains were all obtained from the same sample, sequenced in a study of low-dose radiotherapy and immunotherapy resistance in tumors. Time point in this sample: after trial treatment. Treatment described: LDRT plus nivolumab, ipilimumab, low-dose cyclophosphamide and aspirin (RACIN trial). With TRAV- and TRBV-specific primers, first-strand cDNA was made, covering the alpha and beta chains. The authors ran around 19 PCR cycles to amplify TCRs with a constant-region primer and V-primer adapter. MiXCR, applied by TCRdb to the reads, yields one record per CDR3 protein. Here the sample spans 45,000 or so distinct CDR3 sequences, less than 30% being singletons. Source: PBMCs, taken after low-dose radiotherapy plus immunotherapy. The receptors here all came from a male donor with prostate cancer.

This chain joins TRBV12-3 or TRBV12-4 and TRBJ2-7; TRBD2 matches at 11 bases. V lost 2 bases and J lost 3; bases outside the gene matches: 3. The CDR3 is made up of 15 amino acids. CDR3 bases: TGTGCCAGCAGTTTAATGACTAGCGGGATCTACGAGCAGTACTTC. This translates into CASSLMTSGIYEQYF.

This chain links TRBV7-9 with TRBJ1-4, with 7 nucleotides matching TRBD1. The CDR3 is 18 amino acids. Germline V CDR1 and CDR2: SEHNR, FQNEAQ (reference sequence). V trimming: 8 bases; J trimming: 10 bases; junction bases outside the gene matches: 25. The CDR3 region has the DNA TGTGCCAGCGGCACACGACAGGGACTCTCTAACTCAGGCGGAAAACTGTTTTTT. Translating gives CASGTRQGLSNSGGKLFF. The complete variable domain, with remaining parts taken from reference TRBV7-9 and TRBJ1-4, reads DTGVSQNPRHKITKRGQNVTFRCDPISEHNRLYWYRQTLGQGPEFLTYFQNEAQLEKSRLLSDRFSAERPKGSFSTLEIQRTEQGDSAMYLCASGTRQGLSNSGGKLFFGSGTQLSVL.

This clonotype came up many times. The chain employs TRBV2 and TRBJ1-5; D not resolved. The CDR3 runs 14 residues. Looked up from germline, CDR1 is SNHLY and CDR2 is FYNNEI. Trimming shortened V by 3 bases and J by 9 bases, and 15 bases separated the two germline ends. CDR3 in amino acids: CASSEAELSGPQHF. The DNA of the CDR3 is TGTGCCAGCAGTGAGGCGGAGCTGTCTGGGCCCCAGCATTTT. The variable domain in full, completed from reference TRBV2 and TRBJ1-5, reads EPEVTQTPSHQVTQMGQEVILRCVPISNHLYFYWYRQILGQKVEFLVSFYNNEISEKSEIFDDQFSVERPDGSNFTLKIRSTKLEDSAMYFCASSEAELSGPQHFGDGTRLSIL.

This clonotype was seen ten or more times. CDR3 nucleotides: TGTGCCAGCAGCCCGAATTTAGGGGGCGAGCAGTACTTC. This gives the protein CASSPNLGGEQYF. The chain uses TRBV7-9 and TRBJ2-7, with TRBD1 as a possible D gene (6 bases). Germline CDR1 is SEHNR and CDR2 is FQNEAQ (reference sequence). The V gene lost 5 bases and the J gene lost 6 bases, with 14 bases spanning the gap. The CDR3 is 13 amino acids.

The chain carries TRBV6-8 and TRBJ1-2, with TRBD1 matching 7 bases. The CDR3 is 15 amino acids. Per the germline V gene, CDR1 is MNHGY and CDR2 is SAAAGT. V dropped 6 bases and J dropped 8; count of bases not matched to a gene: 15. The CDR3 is CASRIDRVGSQGYTF. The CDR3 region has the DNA TGTGCCAGCAGGATCGACAGGGTAGGATCCCAAGGCTACACCTTC.

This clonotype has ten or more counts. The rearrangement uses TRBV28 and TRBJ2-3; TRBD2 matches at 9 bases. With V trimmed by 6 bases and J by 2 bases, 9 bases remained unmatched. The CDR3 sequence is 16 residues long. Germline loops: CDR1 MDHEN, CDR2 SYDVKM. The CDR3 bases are TGTGCCAGCAGGCTAACGCGGGAGGGCAACACAGATACGCAGTATTTT. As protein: CASRLTREGNTDTQYF.

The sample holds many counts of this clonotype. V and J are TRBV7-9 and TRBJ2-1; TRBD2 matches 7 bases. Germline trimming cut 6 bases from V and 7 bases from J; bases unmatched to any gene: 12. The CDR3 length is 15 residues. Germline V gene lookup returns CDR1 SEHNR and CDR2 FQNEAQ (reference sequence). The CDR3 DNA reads TGTGCCAGCAGTCCGAGCGGGGCCGCCGGGAATGAGCAGTTCTTC. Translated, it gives CASSPSGAAGNEQFF.

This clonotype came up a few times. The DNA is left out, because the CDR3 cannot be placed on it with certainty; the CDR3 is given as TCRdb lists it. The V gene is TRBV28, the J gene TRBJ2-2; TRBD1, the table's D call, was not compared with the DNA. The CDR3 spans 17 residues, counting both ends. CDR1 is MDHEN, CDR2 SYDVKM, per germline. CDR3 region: CASSGYGGGYTGELFFF.

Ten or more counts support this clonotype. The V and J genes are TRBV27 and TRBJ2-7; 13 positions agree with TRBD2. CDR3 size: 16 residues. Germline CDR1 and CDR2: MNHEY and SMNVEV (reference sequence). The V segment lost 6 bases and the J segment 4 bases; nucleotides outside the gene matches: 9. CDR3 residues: CASRDTSGRARYEQYF. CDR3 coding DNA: TGTGCCAGCAGGGATACTAGCGGGAGGGCTCGGTACGAGCAGTACTTC.

CDR3 coding DNA: TGTGCCAGCTGGTTTGGCGGGGAGCTGTTTTTT. Its protein product is CASWFGGELFF. The chain links TRBV6-2 or TRBV6-3 to TRBJ2-2; D unclear. Germline V CDR1 and CDR2: MNHEY, SVGEGT. CDR3 length: 11 amino acids. V lost 8 bases to trimming and J lost 7 bases, with 8 bases between them.

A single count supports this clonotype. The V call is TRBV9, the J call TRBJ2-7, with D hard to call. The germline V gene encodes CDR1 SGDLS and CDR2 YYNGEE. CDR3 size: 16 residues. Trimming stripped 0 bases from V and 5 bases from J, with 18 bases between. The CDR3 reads CASSVATVARSDEQYF. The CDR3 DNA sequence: TGTGCCAGCAGCGTAGCTACTGTGGCTAGGTCGGACGAGCAGTACTTC.

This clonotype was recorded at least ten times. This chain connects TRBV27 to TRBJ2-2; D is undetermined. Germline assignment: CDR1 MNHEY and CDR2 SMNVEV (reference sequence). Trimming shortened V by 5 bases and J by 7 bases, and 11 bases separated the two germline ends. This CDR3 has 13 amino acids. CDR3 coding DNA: TGTGCCAGCAGTGTATTAGGTGGCGGGGAGCTGTTTTTT. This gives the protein CASSVLGGGELFF.

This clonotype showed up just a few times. The CDR3 reads CASSLGAAGRNTDTQYF. The DNA of the CDR3 is TGTGCCAGCAGCTTGGGAGCTGCAGGGCGGAACACAGATACGCAGTATTTT. The chain carries TRBV5-8 and TRBJ2-3; TRBD1 might be the D (5 bases). Deletions cut 0 bases from V and 2 bases from J, with 16 bases between. The CDR3 is 17 residues long. Germline lookup yields CDR1 SGHTS and CDR2 YDEGEE.

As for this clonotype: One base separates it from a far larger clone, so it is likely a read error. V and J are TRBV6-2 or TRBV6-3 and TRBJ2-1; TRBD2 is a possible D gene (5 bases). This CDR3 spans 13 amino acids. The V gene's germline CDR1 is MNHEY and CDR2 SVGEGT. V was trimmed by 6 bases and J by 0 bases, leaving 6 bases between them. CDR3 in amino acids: CASSGGSYNEQFF. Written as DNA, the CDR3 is TGTGCCAGCAGCGGAGGCTCCTACAATGAGCAGTTCTTC.

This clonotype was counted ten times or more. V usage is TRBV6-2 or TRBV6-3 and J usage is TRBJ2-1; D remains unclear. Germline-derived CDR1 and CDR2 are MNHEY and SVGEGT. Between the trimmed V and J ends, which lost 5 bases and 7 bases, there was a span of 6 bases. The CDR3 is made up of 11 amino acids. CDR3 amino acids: CASSQYNEQFF. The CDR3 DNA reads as TGTGCCAGCAGTCAGTATAATGAGCAGTTCTTC.

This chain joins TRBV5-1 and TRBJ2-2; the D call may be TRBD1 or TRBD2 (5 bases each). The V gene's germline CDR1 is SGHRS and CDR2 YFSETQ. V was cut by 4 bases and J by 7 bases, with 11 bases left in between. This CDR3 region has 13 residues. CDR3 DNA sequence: TGCGCCAGCAGCGACGAGGGGTTCGGGGAGCTGTTTTTT. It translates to CASSDEGFGELFF.

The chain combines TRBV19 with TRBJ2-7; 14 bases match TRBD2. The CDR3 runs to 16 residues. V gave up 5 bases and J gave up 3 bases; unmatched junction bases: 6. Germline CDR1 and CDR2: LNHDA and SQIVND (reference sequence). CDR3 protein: CASSPGLAGASYEQYF. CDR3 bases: TGTGCCAGTAGTCCGGGACTAGCGGGAGCAAGCTACGAGCAGTACTTC. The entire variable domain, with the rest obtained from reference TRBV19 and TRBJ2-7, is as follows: DGGITQSPKYLFRKEGQNVTLSCEQNLNHDAMYWYRQDPGQGLRLIYYSQIVNDFQKGDIAEGYSVSREKKESFPLTVTSAQKNPTAFYLCASSPGLAGASYEQYFGPGTRLTVT.

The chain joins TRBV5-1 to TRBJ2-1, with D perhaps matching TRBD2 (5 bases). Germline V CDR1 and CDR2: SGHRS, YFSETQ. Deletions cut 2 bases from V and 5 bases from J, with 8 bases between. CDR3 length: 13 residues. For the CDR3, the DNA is TGCGCCAGCAGCTTAGGAGCGGACAATGAGCAGTTCTTC. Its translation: CASSLGADNEQFF.

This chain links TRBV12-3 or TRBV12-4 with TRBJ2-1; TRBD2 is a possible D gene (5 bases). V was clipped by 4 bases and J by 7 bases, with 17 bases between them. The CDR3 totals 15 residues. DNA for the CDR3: TGTGCCAGCAGTTCGGCCATAAGACCGGGGAATGAGCAGTTCTTC. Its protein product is CASSSAIRPGNEQFF.

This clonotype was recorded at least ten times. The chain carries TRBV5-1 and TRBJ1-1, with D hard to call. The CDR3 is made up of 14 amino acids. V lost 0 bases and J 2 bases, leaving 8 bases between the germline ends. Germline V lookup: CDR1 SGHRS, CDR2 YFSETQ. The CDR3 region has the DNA TGCGCCAGCAGCTTGGAACGGGCCAACACTGAAGCTTTCTTT. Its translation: CASSLERANTEAFF. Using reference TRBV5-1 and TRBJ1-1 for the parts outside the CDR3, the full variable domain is KAGVTQTPRYLIKTRGQQVTLSCSPISGHRSVSWYQQTPGQGLQFLFEYFSETQRNKGNFPGRFSGRQFSNSRSEMNVSTLELGDSALYLCASSLERANTEAFFGQGTRLTVV.

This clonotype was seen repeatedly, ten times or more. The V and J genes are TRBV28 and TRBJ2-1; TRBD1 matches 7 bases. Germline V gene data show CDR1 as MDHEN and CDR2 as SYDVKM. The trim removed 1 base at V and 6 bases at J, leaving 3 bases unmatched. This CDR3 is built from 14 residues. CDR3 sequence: CASSLYGQVNEQFF. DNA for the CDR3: TGTGCCAGCAGTTTATACGGACAGGTCAATGAGCAGTTCTTC.

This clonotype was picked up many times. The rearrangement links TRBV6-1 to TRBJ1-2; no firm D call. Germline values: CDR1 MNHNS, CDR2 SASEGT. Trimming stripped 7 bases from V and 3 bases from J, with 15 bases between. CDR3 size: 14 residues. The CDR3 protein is CASNQLNRYYGYTF. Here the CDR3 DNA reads TGTGCCAGCAATCAGCTAAACCGATACTATGGCTACACCTTC.

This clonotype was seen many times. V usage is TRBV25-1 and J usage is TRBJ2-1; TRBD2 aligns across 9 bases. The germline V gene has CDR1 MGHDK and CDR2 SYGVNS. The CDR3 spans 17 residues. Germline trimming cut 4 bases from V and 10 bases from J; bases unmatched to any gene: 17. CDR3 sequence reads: CASSAPGGIGRGGEQFF. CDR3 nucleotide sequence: TGTGCCAGCAGTGCCCCGGGGGGGATCGGGCGGGGGGGAGAGCAGTTCTTC.

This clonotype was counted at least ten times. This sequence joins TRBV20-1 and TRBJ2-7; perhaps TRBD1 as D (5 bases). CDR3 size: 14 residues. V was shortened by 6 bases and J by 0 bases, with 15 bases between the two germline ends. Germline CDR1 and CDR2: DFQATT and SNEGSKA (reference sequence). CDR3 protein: CSAQGGQGSYEQYF. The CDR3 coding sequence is TGCAGTGCCCAGGGTGGGCAGGGCTCCTACGAGCAGTACTTC.

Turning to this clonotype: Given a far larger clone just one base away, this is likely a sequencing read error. The CDR3 DNA follows: TGTGCCAGCAGGGCTAACAGGGGCCCGCTGTACGAGCAGTTCTTC. This encodes CASRANRGPLYEQFF. V gene TRBV6-6 combines with J gene TRBJ2-1; 7 bases agree with TRBD1. Germline trimming cut 6 bases from V and 10 bases from J; bases unmatched to any gene: 15. Germline V gene sequence: CDR1 MNHNY, CDR2 SVGAGI (reference sequence). The CDR3 extends over 15 amino acids.

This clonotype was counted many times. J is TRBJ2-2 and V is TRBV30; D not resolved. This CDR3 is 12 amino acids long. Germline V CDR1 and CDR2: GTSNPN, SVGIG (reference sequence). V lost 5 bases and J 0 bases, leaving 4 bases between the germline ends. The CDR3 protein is CAWDANTGELFF. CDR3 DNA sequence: TGTGCCTGGGATGCGAACACCGGGGAGCTGTTTTTT.

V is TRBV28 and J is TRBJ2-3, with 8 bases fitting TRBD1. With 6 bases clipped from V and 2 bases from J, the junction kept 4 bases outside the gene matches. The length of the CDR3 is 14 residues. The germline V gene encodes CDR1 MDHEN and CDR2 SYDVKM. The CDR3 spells CASRTRGPTDTQYF. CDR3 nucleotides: TGTGCCAGCAGAACCAGGGGGCCCACAGATACGCAGTATTTT.

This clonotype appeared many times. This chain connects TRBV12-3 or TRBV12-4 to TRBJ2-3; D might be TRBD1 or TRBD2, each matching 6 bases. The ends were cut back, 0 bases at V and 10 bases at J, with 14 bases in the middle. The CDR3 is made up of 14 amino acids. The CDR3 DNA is TGTGCCAGCAGTTTAGCTACCAGGGGAGGATCGCAGTATTTT. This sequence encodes CASSLATRGGSQYF.

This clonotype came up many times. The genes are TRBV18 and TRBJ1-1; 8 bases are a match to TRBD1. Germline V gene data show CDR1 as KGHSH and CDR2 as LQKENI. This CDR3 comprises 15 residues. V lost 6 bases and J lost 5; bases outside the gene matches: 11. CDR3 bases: TGTGCCAGCTCGAAAGAACAGGGGGTGGAAACTGAAGCTTTCTTT. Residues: CASSKEQGVETEAFF.